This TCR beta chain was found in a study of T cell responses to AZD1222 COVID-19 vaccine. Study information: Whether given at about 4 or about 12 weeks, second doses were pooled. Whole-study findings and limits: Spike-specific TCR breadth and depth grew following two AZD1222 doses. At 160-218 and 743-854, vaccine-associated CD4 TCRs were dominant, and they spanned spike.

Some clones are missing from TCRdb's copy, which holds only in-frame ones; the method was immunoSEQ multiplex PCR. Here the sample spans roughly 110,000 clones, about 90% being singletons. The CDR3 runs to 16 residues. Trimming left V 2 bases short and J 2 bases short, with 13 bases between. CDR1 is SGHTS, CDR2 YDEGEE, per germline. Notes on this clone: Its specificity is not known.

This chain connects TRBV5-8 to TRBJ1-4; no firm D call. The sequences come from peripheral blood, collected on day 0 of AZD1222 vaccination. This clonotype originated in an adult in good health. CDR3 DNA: TGTGCCAGCAGCTTTGGGGAGGGAGCGACTAATGAAAAACTGTTTTTT. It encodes CASSFGEGATNEKLFF.